The next 31 T cell receptor beta chains were all read from a single sample in a study of cytomegalovirus exposure and HLA in healthy donors. Vbeta (60) and Jbeta (13) primers were used in the PCR. Assay used: immunoSEQ multiplex PCR; TCRdb lists only in-frame clones, some missing. The table lists 130,000 to 150,000 clones, approximately 78% of them singletons, with about 3.2% in the top ten. Sequenced material: PBMCs. The receptors derive from a female donor in good health and CMV-seronegative.

V usage is TRBV5-1 and J usage is TRBJ2-5; no clear D gene. The CDR3 has 15 amino acids. Germline V gene sequence: CDR1 SGHRS, CDR2 YFSETQ. Trimming removed 0 bases from V and 2 bases from J, with 11 bases in between. The CDR3 nucleotides read TGCGCCAGCAGCTTGGATATAGTTGCTCAAGAGACCCAGTACTTC. It translates to CASSLDIVAQETQYF.

V gene TRBV28 combines with J gene TRBJ2-1; 10 nucleotides agree with TRBD2. The CDR3 length is 15 residues. The V gene's germline CDR1 is MDHEN and CDR2 SYDVKM. V shed 3 bases, J shed 7 bases, and the junction held 6 bases outside the gene matches. This CDR3 is CASSFGLAGANEQFF. In nucleotides, the CDR3 is TGTGCCAGCAGTTTCGGTCTAGCGGGAGCTAATGAGCAGTTCTTC.

CDR3 loop: CAWSGSLDTEAFF. The CDR3 bases are TGTGCCTGGAGTGGCAGCCTAGACACTGAAGCTTTCTTT. The gene calls are TRBV30 and TRBJ1-1; D unclear. The CDR3 sequence is 13 residues long. V gave up 1 base and J gave up 3 bases, with 9 bases separating them. The germline V gene has CDR1 GTSNPN and CDR2 SVGIG (reference sequence).

This clone was detected only once. The rearrangement joins TRBV10-3 to TRBJ2-2; a possible D gene is TRBD2 (6 bases). This CDR3 comprises 14 residues. Germline V CDR1 and CDR2: ENHRY, SYGVKD. Trimming removed 10 bases from V and 1 base from J, with 13 bases in between. The CDR3 nucleotides read TGTGCCACGGGGGAAGCGGGGAACACCGGGGAGCTGTTTTTT. Its translation: CATGEAGNTGELFF.

The chain uses TRBV19 and TRBJ1-3; no reliable D call. Trimming took 3 bases from V and 0 from J, leaving 6 bases between them. Germline CDR1 LNHDA, CDR2 SQIVND (reference sequence). The CDR3 is 14 amino acids. CDR3 sequence (DNA): TGTGCCAGTAGTATCGGACTCTCTGGAAACACCATATATTTT. This encodes CASSIGLSGNTIYF.

The rearrangement links TRBV7-3 to TRBJ2-4, with a tentative D call TRBD2 (7 bases). The CDR3 covers 17 residues. The V and J ends lost 5 bases and 0 bases respectively, with 17 bases between them. Germline CDR1 reads SGHTA; CDR2 reads FQGTGA. CDR3 nucleotides: TGTGCCAGCAGCCCACGTAGGGGGGGTGAAGCCAAAAACATTCAGTACTTC. Translated: CASSPRRGGEAKNIQYF.

The V and J genes are TRBV30 and TRBJ2-1; no firm D call. CDR1 and CDR2 from the germline V gene are GTSNPN and SVGIG (reference sequence). The V end was cut by 2 bases, the J end by 7 bases, with 9 bases between. CDR3 length: 12 residues. The CDR3 nucleotides are TGTGCCTGGAGTCCCAACAGTAATGAGCAGTTCTTC. Translating gives CAWSPNSNEQFF.

For the CDR3, the DNA is TGTGCCACCAGCAGAGCAGGAGGGCGAGGGTCCTACGAGCAGTACTTC. Translating gives CATSRAGGRGSYEQYF. The chain joins TRBV15 to TRBJ2-7; perhaps TRBD2 as D (6 bases). The germline V and J ends were trimmed by 1 base and 1 base, with 14 bases remaining between them. The CDR3 covers 16 residues. The germline V gene encodes CDR1 LNHNV and CDR2 YYDKDF (reference sequence).

This chain uses TRBV19 with TRBJ1-5; D perhaps matches TRBD1 (5 bases). Trimming left V 6 bases short and J 0 bases short, with 15 bases between. From germline, CDR1 is LNHDA and CDR2 SQIVND (reference sequence). This CDR3 is 16 amino acids long. The CDR3 loop is CASRTYPRDSNQPQHF. The CDR3, as DNA: TGTGCCAGTAGAACCTACCCCAGGGATAGCAATCAGCCCCAGCATTTT.

This clone was counted once. This rearrangement joins TRBV4-2 to TRBJ2-7; perhaps TRBD1 as D (6 bases). The V end lost 0 bases, the J end lost 3 bases, and 15 bases lay between the germline ends. This CDR3 has 16 amino acids. Germline CDR1 LGHNA, CDR2 YNFKEQ. Here the CDR3 DNA reads TGTGCCAGCAGCCAAGAGGCAGGGGCTTTCTACTACGAGCAGTACTTC. It specifies CASSQEAGAFYYEQYF.

The gene calls are TRBV6-5 and TRBJ1-2; possible D gene TRBD1, 5 bases. With 0 bases removed from V and 7 bases from J, the gap between germline ends came to 12 bases. This CDR3 has 14 residues. Germline V gene lookup returns CDR1 MNHEY and CDR2 SVGAGI. DNA for the CDR3: TGTGCCAGCAGTTACTCAAGCCTGGGGGGTGGCTACACCTTC. This gives the protein CASSYSSLGGGYTF.

The chain has TRBV29-1 and TRBJ2-3; 9 bases fit TRBD2. The CDR3 spans 12 residues. Germline V lookup: CDR1 SQVTM, CDR2 ANQGSEA. With V trimmed by 4 bases and J by 4 bases, 0 bases remained unmatched. DNA for the CDR3: TGCAGCGTTGCTAGCGGGGCAGATACGCAGTATTTT. Its protein is CSVASGADTQYF.

The chain has TRBV7-2 and TRBJ1-1; D uncertain. Germline loops: CDR1 SGHTA, CDR2 FQGNSA. The CDR3 contains 15 residues. Trimming left V 5 bases short and J 1 base short, with 14 bases between. The CDR3 DNA is TGTGCCAGCAGCCCATTCCGGGTGGCGAACACTGAAGCTTTCTTT. This codes for CASSPFRVANTEAFF.

CDR3 residues: CAWSGASGRGREQFF. The CDR3 DNA follows: TGTGCCTGGAGTGGGGCTAGCGGGAGGGGGAGAGAGCAGTTCTTC. The chain carries TRBV30 and TRBJ2-1, with TRBD2 matching 12 bases. With V trimmed by 1 base and J by 10 bases, 8 bases remained unmatched. The V gene's germline CDR1 is GTSNPN and CDR2 SVGIG (reference sequence). The CDR3 totals 15 residues.

The chain joins TRBV28 to TRBJ2-7, with D possibly being TRBD1 or TRBD2 (10 bases each). The CDR3 contains 21 residues. In germline, CDR1 is MDHEN, CDR2 SYDVKM. V shed 5 bases and J shed 2 bases, with 34 bases lying between them. In DNA, the CDR3 is TGTGCCAGCAGTACCGGGACAGGGGTCGCCTACAAGCGGGAGGGCCCCTACGAGCAGTACTTC. This sequence encodes CASSTGTGVAYKREGPYEQYF.

The V gene is TRBV28, the J gene TRBJ1-2; D is ambiguous. The CDR3 spans 14 residues. Germline loops: CDR1 MDHEN, CDR2 SYDVKM. V lost 3 bases and J 4 bases, leaving 12 bases between the germline ends. This CDR3 is CASSFALPGYGYTF. Here the CDR3 DNA reads TGTGCCAGCAGTTTCGCCCTACCAGGCTATGGCTACACCTTC.

For this clone: The germline gene is not matched at one end of the junction; a read error may be the cause. The chain has TRBV5-1 and TRBJ1-2, with 8 bases lining up with TRBD1. Per the germline V gene, CDR1 is SGHRS and CDR2 is YFSETQ. The CDR3 covers 13 residues. The CDR3 DNA sequence: TGCGCCAGCAGCTTGACGGGACAGGAGCTCTTTCGGTTC. It yields the protein CASSLTGQELFRF. Complete variable domain (other parts from reference TRBV5-1 and TRBJ1-2): KAGVTQTPRYLIKTRGQQVTLSCSPISGHRSVSWYQQTPGQGLQFLFEYFSETQRNKGNFPGRFSGRQFSNSRSEMNVSTLELGDSALYLCASSLTGQELFRFGSGTRLTVV.

The chain employs TRBV5-6 and TRBJ2-3; no firm D call. The CDR3 is 14 amino acids. Trimming cost V 0 bases and J 0 bases, with 5 bases left between them. Germline assignment: CDR1 SGHDT and CDR2 YYEEEE. The CDR3 reads CASSLVASTDTQYF. The CDR3 nucleotides read TGTGCCAGCAGCTTGGTGGCCAGCACAGATACGCAGTATTTT. Complete variable domain (other parts from reference TRBV5-6 and TRBJ2-3): DAGVTQSPTHLIKTRGQQVTLRCSPKSGHDTVSWYQQALGQGPQFIFQYYEEEERQRGNFPDRFSGHQFPNYSSELNVNALLLGDSALYLCASSLVASTDTQYFGPGTRLTVL.

J is TRBJ2-3 and V is TRBV7-2; the D gene is possibly TRBD2 (6 bases). Germline V gives CDR1 SGHTA, CDR2 FQGNSA. V was cut by 1 base and J by 3 bases, with 11 bases left in between. There are 15 residues in the CDR3. The CDR3 region is CASSLGGGETDTQYF. CDR3 sequence (DNA): TGTGCCAGCAGCTTAGGAGGCGGGGAAACAGATACGCAGTATTTT.

The chain employs TRBV2 and TRBJ2-5; D might be TRBD1 (7 bases). Germline assignment: CDR1 SNHLY and CDR2 FYNNEI. CDR3 length: 15 amino acids. Trimming took off 6 bases at V and 2 bases at J, with 16 bases between the two ends. The CDR3 region is CASSQGGVAQETQYF. CDR3 sequence (DNA): TGTGCCAGCAGCCAGGGGGGAGTCGCACAAGAGACCCAGTACTTC. The whole variable domain, filled in from reference TRBV2 and TRBJ2-5, reads EPEVTQTPSHQVTQMGQEVILRCVPISNHLYFYWYRQILGQKVEFLVSFYNNEISEKSEIFDDQFSVERPDGSNFTLKIRSTKLEDSAMYFCASSQGGVAQETQYFGPGTRLLVL.

The rearrangement uses TRBV5-6 and TRBJ1-1, with D possibly TRBD1 on 5 matching bases. Germline CDR1 reads SGHDT; CDR2 reads YYEEEE. There are 18 residues in the CDR3. V lost 3 bases and J lost 0, with 21 bases in between. The CDR3 nucleotides are TGTGCCAGCAGCTCCATCACTTTGACAGATCTTTTGAACACTGAAGCTTTCTTT. Translating it yields CASSSITLTDLLNTEAFF. Complete variable domain (other parts from reference TRBV5-6 and TRBJ1-1): DAGVTQSPTHLIKTRGQQVTLRCSPKSGHDTVSWYQQALGQGPQFIFQYYEEEERQRGNFPDRFSGHQFPNYSSELNVNALLLGDSALYLCASSSITLTDLLNTEAFFGQGTRLTVV.

The chain uses TRBV6-4 and TRBJ2-1; 8 bases agree with TRBD1. This CDR3 is built from 13 residues. Germline CDR1 reads MRHNA; CDR2 reads SNTAGT. V shed 8 bases, J shed 8 bases, and the junction held 8 bases outside the gene matches. The CDR3 protein is CASQMAGGHEQFF. The CDR3 DNA follows: TGTGCCAGCCAAATGGCAGGGGGCCATGAGCAGTTCTTC.

This chain links TRBV9 with TRBJ2-1; possibly TRBD2 for D (6 bases). CDR1 and CDR2 (germline): SGDLS, YYNGEE. Trimming shortened V by 0 bases and J by 0 bases, and 10 bases separated the two germline ends. The CDR3 contains 16 residues. The CDR3 is CASSVVGSYSYNEQFF. CDR3 nucleotide sequence: TGTGCCAGCAGCGTAGTCGGGAGCTACTCCTACAATGAGCAGTTCTTC.

The chain couples TRBV7-9 to TRBJ2-1; 7 bases are shared with TRBD1. The CDR3 consists of 15 residues. V shed 6 bases, J shed 0 bases, and the junction held 5 bases outside the gene matches. CDR1 SEHNR and CDR2 FQNEAQ come from the germline V gene (reference sequence). CDR3 sequence: CASRQTGSSYNEQFF. The DNA for the CDR3 is TGTGCCAGCAGGCAGACAGGGAGCTCCTACAATGAGCAGTTCTTC. The full variable domain, its missing parts supplied by reference TRBV7-9 and TRBJ2-1, is DTGVSQNPRHKITKRGQNVTFRCDPISEHNRLYWYRQTLGQGPEFLTYFQNEAQLEKSRLLSDRFSAERPKGSFSTLEIQRTEQGDSAMYLCASRQTGSSYNEQFFGPGTRLTVL.

V and J are TRBV7-2 and TRBJ2-7, with 12 nucleotides matching TRBD2. From germline, CDR1 is SGHTA and CDR2 FQGNSA. CDR3 size: 16 residues. After removal of 5 bases from V and 2 bases from J, the junction contained 7 bases not matched to a gene. The CDR3 region has the DNA TGTGCCAGCAGCAAAGGGGCTAGCGGGGGGGCCTACGAGCAGTACTTC. Translation gives CASSKGASGGAYEQYF.

V is TRBV27 and J is TRBJ2-7, with 11 bases fitting TRBD2. The J segment lost 6 bases and the V segment lost 6 bases, leaving 13 bases of the junction unmatched. CDR1 MNHEY and CDR2 SMNVEV come from the germline V gene (reference sequence). The CDR3 has 16 residues. CDR3 sequence reads: CASSDYGTSGTREQYF. CDR3 bases: TGTGCCAGCAGCGATTACGGGACTAGCGGAACTCGCGAGCAGTACTTC.

This clone was counted a single time. This rearrangement joins TRBV28 to TRBJ1-2, with D tentatively TRBD1 (5 bases). The germline V gene has CDR1 MDHEN and CDR2 SYDVKM. This CDR3 contains 13 residues. The V end was cut by 3 bases, the J end by 4 bases, with 9 bases between. CDR3 residues: CASSFARAYGYTF. The CDR3 nucleotides are TGTGCCAGCAGTTTTGCCAGGGCCTATGGCTACACCTTC.

V gene TRBV5-1 combines with J gene TRBJ2-2; D might be TRBD2 (6 bases). V was clipped by 2 bases and J by 5 bases, with 16 bases between them. Germline V lookup: CDR1 SGHRS, CDR2 YFSETQ. The CDR3 totals 16 residues. CDR3 in amino acids: CASSFWRDGGTGELFF. For the CDR3, the DNA is TGCGCCAGCAGCTTTTGGCGGGATGGGGGAACCGGGGAGCTGTTTTTT.

The chain joins TRBV19 to TRBJ1-2; D remains unclear. The germline V gene has CDR1 LNHDA and CDR2 SQIVND (reference sequence). This CDR3 is built from 16 residues. The V end was cut by 0 bases, the J end by 4 bases, with 15 bases between. The CDR3 region is CASSIEGRRLFYGYTF. Here the CDR3 DNA reads TGTGCCAGTAGTATAGAGGGCCGGCGATTGTTCTATGGCTACACCTTC. The full variable domain, with the rest looked up from reference TRBV19 and TRBJ1-2, is DGGITQSPKYLFRKEGQNVTLSCEQNLNHDAMYWYRQDPGQGLRLIYYSQIVNDFQKGDIAEGYSVSREKKESFPLTVTSAQKNPTAFYLCASSIEGRRLFYGYTFGSGTRLTVV.

CDR3 in amino acids: CASSLKTGLGSEAFF. In nucleotides, the CDR3 is TGTGCCAGCAGTCTCAAGACAGGTCTGGGATCTGAAGCTTTCTTT. V and J are TRBV27 and TRBJ1-1; D is possibly TRBD1 (6 bases). The CDR3 covers 15 residues. Per germline, CDR1 MNHEY and CDR2 SMNVEV (reference sequence). Trimming pared 5 bases from V and 6 bases from J, leaving 19 bases between.

J is TRBJ2-1 and V is TRBV5-1, with 9 bases that match TRBD2. Trimming cost V 1 base and J 5 bases; bases outside gene matches: 7. The CDR3 contains 16 residues. Germline V lookup: CDR1 SGHRS, CDR2 YFSETQ. The CDR3 spells CASSLMASGTNNEQFF. In DNA form, the CDR3 reads TGCGCCAGCAGCTTGATGGCTAGCGGGACAAACAATGAGCAGTTCTTC.